This T cell receptor beta chain was sequenced in a study of technical replicates of blood from a handful of donors (dated by TCRdb to 2016 to 2017). For this clone: It has no known antigen specificity. Qualities for individual bases were not recorded, and no much larger clone is one base off.

The library was obtained by the immunoSEQ multiplex PCR assay. What TCRdb holds here is the immuneACCESS table cut down to in-frame rearrangements. Part of the clones is not present; checked against another copy, under half of the missing clones reflect an unresolved V gene, and the others are unexplained. This sample is represented by about 73,000 clones; 90% to 95% of them were singletons. In total, the top ten clones hold under 5.5% of the sample. Trimming removed 1 base from V and 5 bases from J, leaving 13 bases between the germline ends. Taken from cysteine to phenylalanine, the CDR3 has 15 residues. CDR3 DNA only is kept here, 45 bases in frame from base 1. Per the germline V gene, SGHRS is the CDR1 and YFSETQ is the CDR2.

The receptor's source is a human donor in good health. Some clones in this sample may be carry-over from other donors' samples. The chain couples TRBV5-1 to TRBJ2-1; the D gene is not confidently resolved. Source material: PBMCs. The CDR3 protein sequence reads: CASSLNLQLNNEQFF. The nucleotides read TGCGCCAGCAGCTTGAATTTACAGTTAAACAATGAGCAGTTCTTC. Supplemented by the reference TRBV5-1 and TRBJ2-1 proteins around the CDR3, the complete variable domain is KAGVTQTPRYLIKTRGQQVTLSCSPISGHRSVSWYQQTPGQGLQFLFEYFSETQRNKGNFPGRFSGRQFSNSRSEMNVSTLELGDSALYLCASSLNLQLNNEQFFGPGTRLTVL.